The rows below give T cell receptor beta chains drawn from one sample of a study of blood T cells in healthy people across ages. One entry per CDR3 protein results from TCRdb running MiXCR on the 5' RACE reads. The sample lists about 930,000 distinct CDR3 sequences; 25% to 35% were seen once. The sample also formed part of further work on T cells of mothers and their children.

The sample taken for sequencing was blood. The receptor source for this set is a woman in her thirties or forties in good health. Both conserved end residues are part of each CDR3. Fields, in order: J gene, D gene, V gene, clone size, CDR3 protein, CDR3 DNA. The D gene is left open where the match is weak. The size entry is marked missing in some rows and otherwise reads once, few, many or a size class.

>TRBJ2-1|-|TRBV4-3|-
CASSQDRVGDNEQFF
TGCGCCAGCAGCCAAGATCGGGTAGGGGACAATGAGCAGTTCTTC
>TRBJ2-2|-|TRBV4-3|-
CASSPGTHPNTGELFF
TGCGCCAGCAGCCCGGGAACCCATCCGAACACCGGGGAGCTGTTTTTT
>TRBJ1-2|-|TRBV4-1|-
CASSPTNRDTNGYTF
TGCGCCAGCAGCCCGACGAACAGGGATACGAATGGCTACACCTTC
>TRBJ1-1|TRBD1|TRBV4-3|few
CASSQLDRVTEAFF
TGCGCCAGCAGCCAACTGGACAGGGTCACTGAAGCTTTCTTT
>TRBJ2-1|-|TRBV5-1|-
CASSKRGALDNEQFF
TGCGCCAGCAGCAAAAGGGGGGCTTTGGACAATGAGCAGTTCTTC
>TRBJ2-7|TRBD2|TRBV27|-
CANRKAGGPSYEQYF
TGTGCCAACAGGAAGGCGGGGGGGCCCTCCTACGAGCAGTACTTC
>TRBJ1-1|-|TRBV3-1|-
CASGRTENTEAFF
TGTGCCAGCGGCCGGACAGAGAACACTGAAGCTTTCTTT
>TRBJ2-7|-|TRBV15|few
CATSREVGSSYEQYF
TGTGCCACCAGCAGAGAGGTCGGGAGCTCCTACGAGCAGTACTTC
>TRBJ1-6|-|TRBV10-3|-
CAIRGTPEASPLHF
TGTGCCATCAGGGGAACACCTGAGGCTTCACCCCTCCACTTT
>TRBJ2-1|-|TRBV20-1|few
CSARLAGIISEQFF
TGCAGTGCTAGGCTAGCCGGAATAATCAGTGAGCAGTTCTTC
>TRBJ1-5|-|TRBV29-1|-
CSAQGGVNQPQHF
TGCAGCGCCCAGGGAGGGGTCAATCAGCCCCAGCATTTT
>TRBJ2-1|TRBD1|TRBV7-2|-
CASRVGQGIYNEQFF
TGTGCCAGCAGAGTTGGACAGGGGATCTACAATGAGCAGTTCTTC
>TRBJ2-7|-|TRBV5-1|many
CASSLDEMYEQYF
TGCGCCAGCAGCTTGGACGAAATGTACGAGCAGTACTTC
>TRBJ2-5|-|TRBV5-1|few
CASSLTGKGQETQYF
TGCGCCAGCAGCTTGACCGGGAAGGGCCAAGAGACCCAGTACTTC
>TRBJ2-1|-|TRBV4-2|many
CASSQDQTVLGNEQFF
TGTGCCAGCAGCCAAGACCAGACTGTTCTCGGGAATGAGCAGTTCTTC
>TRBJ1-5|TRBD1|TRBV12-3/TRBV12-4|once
CASSPQTGRDRPQHF
TGTGCCAGCAGTCCCCAGACAGGGAGGGATCGGCCCCAGCATTTT
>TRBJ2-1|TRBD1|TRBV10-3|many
CAIIGTDSNEQFF
TGTGCCATCATAGGGACAGATAGCAATGAGCAGTTCTTC
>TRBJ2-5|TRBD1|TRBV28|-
CASNSGGQGEETQYF
TGTGCCAGCAACTCAGGGGGACAGGGGGAAGAGACCCAGTACTTC
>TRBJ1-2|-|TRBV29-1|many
CSVAQGTSGYGYTF
TGCAGCGTTGCGCAGGGAACGTCCGGCTATGGCTACACCTTC
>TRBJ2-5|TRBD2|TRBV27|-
CASSSRKTSGLQETQYF
TGTGCCAGCAGTTCACGTAAGACTAGCGGACTCCAAGAGACCCAGTACTTC
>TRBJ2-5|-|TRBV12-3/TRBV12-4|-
CASNASWVQMVTQYF
TGTGCCAGCAACGCCTCCTGGGTGCAAATGGTCACCCAGTACTTC
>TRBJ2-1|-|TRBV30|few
CAWARRGNLNEQFF
TGTGCCTGGGCGAGACGGGGTAACCTAAATGAGCAGTTCTTC
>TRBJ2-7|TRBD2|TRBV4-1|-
CASSQDYGGSYEQYF
TGCGCCAGCAGCCAAGATTACGGGGGGAGCTACGAGCAGTACTTC
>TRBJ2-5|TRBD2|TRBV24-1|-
CATSDPTSGGKETQYF
TGTGCCACCAGTGACCCGACTAGCGGGGGTAAAGAGACCCAGTACTTC
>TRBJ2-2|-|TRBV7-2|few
CASSLDGGVRLFF
TGTGCCAGCAGCTTAGACGGCGGGGTCCGGCTGTTTTTT
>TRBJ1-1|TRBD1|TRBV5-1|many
CASSPEGTAEAFF
TGCGCCAGCAGCCCGGAAGGGACAGCTGAAGCTTTCTTT
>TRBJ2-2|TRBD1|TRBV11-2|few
CASSSRDRVNTGELFF
TGTGCCAGCAGCAGCCGGGACAGGGTTAACACCGGGGAGCTGTTTTTT
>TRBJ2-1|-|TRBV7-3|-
CASSQGPSYNEQFF
TGTGCCAGCAGTCAAGGGCCCTCCTACAATGAGCAGTTCTTC
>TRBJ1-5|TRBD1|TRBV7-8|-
CASSSIGTGVAQPQHF
TGTGCCAGCAGCTCTATCGGGACAGGGGTAGCTCAGCCCCAGCATTTT
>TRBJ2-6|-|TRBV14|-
CASSQDSPGSGANVLTF
TGTGCCAGCAGCCAAGATTCCCCAGGGTCTGGGGCCAACGTCCTGACTTTC
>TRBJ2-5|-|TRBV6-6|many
CASSYDPLLGETQYF
TGTGCCAGCAGTTACGACCCCCTATTGGGAGAGACCCAGTACTTC
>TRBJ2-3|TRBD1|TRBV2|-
CASSTGGYSSTDTQYF
TGTGCCAGCTCAACAGGGGGGTACTCTAGCACAGATACGCAGTATTTT
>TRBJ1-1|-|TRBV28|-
CASGDTAGTEAFF
TGTGCCAGCGGCGACACCGCCGGCACTGAAGCTTTCTTT
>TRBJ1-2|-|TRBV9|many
CASSARGYYGYTF
TGTGCCAGCAGCGCACGGGGGTACTATGGCTACACCTTC
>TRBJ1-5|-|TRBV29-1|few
CSVGDPAGGPQHF
TGCAGCGTTGGAGATCCCGCCGGGGGGCCCCAGCATTTT
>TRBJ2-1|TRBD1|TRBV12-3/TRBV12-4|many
CASSTGTGPYNEQFF
TGTGCCAGCAGTACCGGGACAGGGCCCTACAATGAGCAGTTCTTC
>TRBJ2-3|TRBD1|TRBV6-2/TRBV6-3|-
CASRSGQARDTQYF
TGTGCCAGCAGATCAGGACAGGCCCGAGATACGCAGTATTTT
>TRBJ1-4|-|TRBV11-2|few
CASSLAAGGSREKLFF
TGTGCCAGCAGCTTAGCTGCGGGGGGTAGTAGAGAAAAACTGTTTTTT
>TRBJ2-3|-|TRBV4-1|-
CASSQELRNTQYF
TGCGCCAGCAGCCAAGAACTACGAAATACGCAGTATTTT
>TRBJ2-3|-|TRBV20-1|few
CSAPGLFSTDTQYF
TGCAGTGCCCCGGGACTTTTTTCCACAGATACGCAGTATTTT
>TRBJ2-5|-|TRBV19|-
CASSGPRYQETQYF
TGTGCCAGTAGTGGACCTAGGTACCAAGAGACCCAGTACTTC
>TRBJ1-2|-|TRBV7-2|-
CASSLGVGYYGYTF
TGTGCCAGCAGCTTAGGGGTGGGGTACTATGGCTACACCTTC
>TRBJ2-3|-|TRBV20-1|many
CSARGASVSTDTQYF
TGCAGTGCTAGAGGGGCTAGCGTAAGCACAGATACGCAGTATTTT
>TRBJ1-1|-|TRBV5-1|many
CASSPTGEAFF
TGCGCCAGCAGCCCGACAGGAGAAGCTTTCTTT
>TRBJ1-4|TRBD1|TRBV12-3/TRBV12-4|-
CASSLDRDGEKLFF
TGTGCCAGCAGTTTGGACAGGGACGGTGAAAAACTGTTTTTT
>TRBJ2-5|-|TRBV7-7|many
CASSLALGGRETQYF
TGTGCTAGCAGCTTAGCCTTAGGTGGTCGAGAGACCCAGTACTTC
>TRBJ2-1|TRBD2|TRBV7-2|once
CASNLFTSGHYNEQFF
TGTGCCAGCAACTTATTCACTAGCGGCCACTACAATGAGCAGTTCTTC
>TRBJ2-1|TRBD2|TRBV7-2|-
CASSLDGGSRNEQFF
TGTGCCAGCAGCTTAGACGGGGGGAGTAGGAATGAGCAGTTCTTC
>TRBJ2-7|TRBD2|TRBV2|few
CASIAGERNEQYF
TGTGCCAGCATTGCGGGGGAAAGGAACGAGCAGTACTTC
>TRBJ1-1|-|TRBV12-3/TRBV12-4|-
CASSPDRTVAEAFF
TGTGCCAGCAGTCCGGACAGAACTGTGGCTGAAGCTTTCTTT
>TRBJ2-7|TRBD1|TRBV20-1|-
CSSRDRGYEQYF
TGCAGTTCCCGGGACAGGGGTTACGAGCAGTACTTC
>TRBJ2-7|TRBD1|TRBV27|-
CASSLIQGMDEQYF
TGTGCCAGCAGTTTAATACAGGGGATGGACGAGCAGTACTTC
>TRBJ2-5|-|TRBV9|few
CASSATHRVGQETQYF
TGTGCCAGCAGCGCCACTCACAGGGTGGGACAAGAGACCCAGTACTTC